This T cell receptor beta chain was captured in a study of T cell changes during pregnancy in multiple sclerosis. The CDR3 covers 15 residues. CDR1 is SGHRS and CDR2 is YFSETQ in the germline V gene. Deletions cut 4 bases from V and 2 bases from J, with 14 bases between. Assay: immunoSEQ multiplex PCR; the TCRdb copy retains only in-frame clones and omits some. Altogether 90,000 to 100,000 clones are present, roughly nine tenths being singletons, with the ten largest covering less than 2%. This receptor was obtained from a female donor with multiple sclerosis, enrolled in a pregnancy study. J is TRBJ2-3 and V is TRBV5-1; tentative D call: TRBD2 (6 bases). The sequencing used peripheral blood, collected in the first trimester of pregnancy. The CDR3 DNA reads as TGCGCCAGCAGCCCCGGGACTCACCCCACAGATACGCAGTATTTT. It is translated as CASSPGTHPTDTQYF.